Listed below are T cell receptor beta chains from one sample, sequenced in a study of T cells in tuberculosis. Data came from immunoSEQ multiplex PCR; TCRdb stores just in-frame clones and leaves some out. The data show some 30,000 clones, around 92% seen once. Sequencing was performed on PBMCs, taken at tuberculosis diagnosis. Source of these receptors: an adult with tuberculosis. Each CDR3 is given with its conserved first and last residue. The order of the fields is clone size, V gene, D gene, J gene, CDR3 DNA, CDR3 protein. The D gene is left open where the match is weak. Size tells how often a clone was seen (once, few, many) or the class of an expanded clone, and some rows leave it out.

NA	TRBV7-6	TRBD1	TRBJ1-1	TGTGCCAGCAGCCGAACGCAGGGGGGCAGGGGAGGCACTGAAGCTTTCTTT	CASSRTQGGRGGTEAFF
NA	TRBV27	TRBD1	TRBJ1-1	TGTGCCAGCAGTGATACAGGGGGTAGCACTGAAGCTTTCTTT	CASSDTGGSTEAFF
NA	TRBV29-1	TRBD1	TRBJ2-7	TGCAGCGTCTCCTCCGGGACAGGGATGTACGAGCAGTACTTC	CSVSSGTGMYEQYF
NA	TRBV15	NA	TRBJ2-7	TGTGCCACCAGCAGAGAGCATGAGATCTCCTACGAGCAGTACTTC	CATSREHEISYEQYF
NA	TRBV5-1	TRBD2	TRBJ2-2	TGCGCCAGCAGCTTAAGCGGGAGAACGGCCGGGGAGCTGTTTTTT	CASSLSGRTAGELFF
NA	TRBV4-3	TRBD1	TRBJ2-1	TGCGCCAGCAGCCTCGGGACAGGGCCCAATGAGCAGTTCTTC	CASSLGTGPNEQFF
NA	TRBV5-5	TRBD1	TRBJ1-1	TGTGCCAGCAGCTTGGACAGGGGACACACTGAAGCTTTCTTT	CASSLDRGHTEAFF
NA	TRBV28	NA	TRBJ1-5	TGTGCCAGCAGTTTCCTCCTCAATCAGCCCCAGCATTTT	CASSFLLNQPQHF
once	TRBV9	TRBD1	TRBJ2-2	TGTGCCAGCAGCGTAGTTGGGACAGGTCGAACCGGGGAGCTGTTTTTT	CASSVVGTGRTGELFF
NA	TRBV27	NA	TRBJ2-2	TGTGCCAGCACCTCTTCGGGGGTTGGTACCGGGGAGCTGTTTTTT	CASTSSGVGTGELFF
NA	TRBV7-2	NA	TRBJ1-2	TGTGCCAGCAGCTTAGGGACCGGGGTGGTTGGCTACACCTTC	CASSLGTGVVGYTF
NA	TRBV5-6	NA	TRBJ2-5	TGTGCCAGCAGCCGCCAAGAGACCCAGTACTTC	CASSRQETQYF
NA	TRBV4-3	TRBD1	TRBJ1-5	TGCGCCAGCAGCCAAGCTACACAGGGGCTGGGTAGTCAGCCCCAGCATTTT	CASSQATQGLGSQPQHF
NA	TRBV27	NA	TRBJ1-1	TGTGCCAGCAGTCGTAGGAGCATGAACACTGAAGCTTTCTTT	CASSRRSMNTEAFF
NA	TRBV28	NA	TRBJ2-5	TGTGCCAGCAGTTCCACTACCCTACAGGTTTTTGGGACCCAGTACTTC	CASSSTTLQVFGTQYF
NA	TRBV18	NA	TRBJ1-2	TGTGCCAGCTCAAGCGACAGACGCTATGGCTACACCTTC	CASSSDRRYGYTF
NA	TRBV29-1	NA	TRBJ1-3	TGCAGCGTTGTCGCAGGGGCAGAAGGAAACACCATATATTTT	CSVVAGAEGNTIYF
NA	TRBV7-9	TRBD1	TRBJ1-1	TGTGCCAGCAGCCCGGGACAGGGATACACTGAAGCTTTCTTT	CASSPGQGYTEAFF
NA	TRBV2	TRBD1	TRBJ1-1	TGTGCCAGCAGTGGATCCGGGACAGGGGATACTGAAGCTTTCTTT	CASSGSGTGDTEAFF
NA	TRBV11-2	TRBD2	TRBJ2-5	TGTGCCAGCAGCTCGGGACTAGCGGGAGCCCAACAAGAGACCCAGTACTTC	CASSSGLAGAQQETQYF
NA	TRBV15	TRBD1	TRBJ1-1	TGTGCCACCAGCAGGGGGACAGGGGGCTTGACTGAAGCTTTCTTT	CATSRGTGGLTEAFF
NA	TRBV5-4	NA	TRBJ2-7	TGTGCCAGCAGCAATCCCAGGGGCGAGCAGTACTTC	CASSNPRGEQYF
NA	TRBV11-1	NA	TRBJ2-2	TGTGCCAGCAGCCCACTTAGCCCCGGGGAGCTGTTTTTT	CASSPLSPGELFF
NA	TRBV7-6	TRBD1	TRBJ1-2	TGTGCCAGCAGCCCGGGACAGGGCTATGGCTACACCTTC	CASSPGQGYGYTF
NA	TRBV19	TRBD2	TRBJ2-7	TGTGCCAGTAGTTTGAGCTCCCTTGGACTAGCGGGAGACTACGAGCAGTACTTC	CASSLSSLGLAGDYEQYF
NA	TRBV19	TRBD2	TRBJ2-7	TGTGCCAGTAGCCCGCTAGCGGGGGTCTACGAGCAGTACTTC	CASSPLAGVYEQYF
medium-sized	TRBV19	NA	TRBJ1-1	TGTGCCAGTAGCACCAGCCTGGGACACCCTGAAGCTTTCTTT	CASSTSLGHPEAFF
NA	TRBV11-2	NA	TRBJ1-3	TGTGCCAGCAGCTCCATCCCATCCGCAGCTGGAAACACCATATATTTT	CASSSIPSAAGNTIYF
NA	TRBV2	NA	TRBJ1-4	TGTGCCAGCAGTGAGGATTCCGGACAATCTAGGTTTTTT	CASSEDSGQSRFF
few	TRBV2	TRBD1	TRBJ2-7	TGTGCCAGCAGTGATTACAGGGGGCGCTACGAGCAGTACTTC	CASSDYRGRYEQYF